The clone carrying this T cell receptor (beta chain) has a handful of counts. The data were produced by immunoSEQ multiplex PCR, yet TCRdb's version contains in-frame clones alone and is incomplete. This table has roughly 53,000 clones, approximately 90% appearing once. This entry comes from a study of blood T cell repertoires in COVID-19. Background on the study: PBMCs, B-cell-depleted T cells, or T cells provided the cDNA or gDNA that made up the material.

CDR1 and CDR2 from the germline V gene are GTSNPN and SVGIG (reference sequence). CDR3 length: 15 amino acids. Losses at the gene ends were 8 bases for V and 5 bases for J; bases not matched to a gene: 15. This rearrangement joins TRBV30 to TRBJ2-3, with TRBD2 matching over 8 bases. The source of this sequence is a human donor in a cohort sampled during active COVID-19. Sequenced input: peripheral blood. The CDR3 loop is CAKRAGVVVKDTQYF. CDR3 DNA sequence: TGTGCCAAACGAGCGGGAGTGGTGGTTAAAGATACGCAGTATTTT.